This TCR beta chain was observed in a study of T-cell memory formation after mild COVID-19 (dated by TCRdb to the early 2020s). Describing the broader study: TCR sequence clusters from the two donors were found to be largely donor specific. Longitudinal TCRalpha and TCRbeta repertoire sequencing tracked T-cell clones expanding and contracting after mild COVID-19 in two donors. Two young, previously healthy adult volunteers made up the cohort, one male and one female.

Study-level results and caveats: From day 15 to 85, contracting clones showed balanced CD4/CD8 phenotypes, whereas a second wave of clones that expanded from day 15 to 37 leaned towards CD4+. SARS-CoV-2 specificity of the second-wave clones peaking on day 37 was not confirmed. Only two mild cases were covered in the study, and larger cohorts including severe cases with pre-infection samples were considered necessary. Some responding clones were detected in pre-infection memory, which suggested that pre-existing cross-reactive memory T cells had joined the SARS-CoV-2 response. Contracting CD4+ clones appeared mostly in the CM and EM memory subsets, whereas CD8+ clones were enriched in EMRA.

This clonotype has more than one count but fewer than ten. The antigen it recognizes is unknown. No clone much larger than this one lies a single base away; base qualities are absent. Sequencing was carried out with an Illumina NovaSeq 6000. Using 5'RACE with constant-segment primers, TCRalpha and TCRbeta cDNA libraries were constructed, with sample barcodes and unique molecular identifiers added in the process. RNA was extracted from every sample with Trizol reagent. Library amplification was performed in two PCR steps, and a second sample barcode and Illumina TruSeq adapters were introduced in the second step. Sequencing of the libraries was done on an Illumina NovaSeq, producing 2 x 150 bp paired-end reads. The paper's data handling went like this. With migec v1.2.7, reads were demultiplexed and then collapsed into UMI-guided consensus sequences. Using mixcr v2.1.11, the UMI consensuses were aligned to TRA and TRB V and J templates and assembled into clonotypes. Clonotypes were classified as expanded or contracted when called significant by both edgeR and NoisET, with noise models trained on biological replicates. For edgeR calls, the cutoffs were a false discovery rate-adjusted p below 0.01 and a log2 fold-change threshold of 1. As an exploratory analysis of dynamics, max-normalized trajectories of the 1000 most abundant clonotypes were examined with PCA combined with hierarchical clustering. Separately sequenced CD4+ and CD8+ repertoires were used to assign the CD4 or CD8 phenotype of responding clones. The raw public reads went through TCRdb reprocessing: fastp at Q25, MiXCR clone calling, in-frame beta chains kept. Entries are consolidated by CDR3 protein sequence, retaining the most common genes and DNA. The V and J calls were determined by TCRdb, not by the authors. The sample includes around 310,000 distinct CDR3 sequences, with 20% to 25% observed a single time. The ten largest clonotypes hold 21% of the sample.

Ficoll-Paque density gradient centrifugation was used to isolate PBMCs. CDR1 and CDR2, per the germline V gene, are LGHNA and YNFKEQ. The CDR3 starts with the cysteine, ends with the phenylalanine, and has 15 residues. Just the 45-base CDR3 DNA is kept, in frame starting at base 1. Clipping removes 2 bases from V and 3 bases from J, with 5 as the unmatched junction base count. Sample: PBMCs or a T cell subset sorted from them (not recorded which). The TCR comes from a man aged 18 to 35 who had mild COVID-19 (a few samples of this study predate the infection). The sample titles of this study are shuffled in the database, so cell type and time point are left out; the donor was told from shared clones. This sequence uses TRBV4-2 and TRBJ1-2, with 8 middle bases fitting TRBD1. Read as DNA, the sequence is TGTGCCAGCAGCCAACCATCACAGGGGGACTATGGCTACACCTTC. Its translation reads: CASSQPSQGDYGYTF.